Shown below are 12 T cell receptor beta chains from a single sample sequenced in a study of cytomegalovirus exposure and HLA in healthy donors. Sequencing used immunoSEQ multiplex PCR; TCRdb keeps in-frame clones, though not all of them. The sample holds just under 75,000 clones, over 90% seen once. Sequencing used PBMCs. The source of these receptors is a woman aged 18-29 years in good health and CMV-seropositive.

This chain links TRBV11-2 with TRBJ1-3; D call uncertain. This CDR3 region has 15 residues. V lost 1 base to trimming and J lost 2 bases, with 9 bases between them. Per the germline V gene, CDR1 is SGHAT and CDR2 is FQNNGV. The CDR3 region is CASSLGVGAGNTIYF. The DNA for the CDR3 is TGTGCCAGCAGCTTAGGTGTAGGAGCTGGAAACACCATATATTTT.

J is TRBJ1-2 and V is TRBV29-1, with 7 bases lining up with TRBD1. This CDR3 is built from 14 residues. Germline V gene data show CDR1 as SQVTM and CDR2 as ANQGSEA. J gave up 3 bases and V 1 base, and 5 bases lay outside the gene matches. CDR3 region: CSVEVKGADYGYTF. The DNA of the CDR3 is TGCAGCGTTGAAGTTAAGGGGGCGGACTATGGCTACACCTTC.

The rearrangement links TRBV11-3 to TRBJ1-1; D is uncertain. The CDR3 runs 15 residues. Between the trimmed V and J ends, which lost 7 bases and 3 bases, there was a span of 18 bases. Germline CDR1 and CDR2: SGHNT and YENEEA. CDR3 nucleotide sequence: TGTGCCAGCATCCCTGGCTTGAGGCCGGACACTGAAGCTTTCTTT. Its protein product is CASIPGLRPDTEAFF.

This chain joins TRBV12-5 and TRBJ2-7; possible D gene TRBD2, 6 bases. The CDR3 extends over 14 amino acids. Between the trimmed V and J ends, which lost 2 bases and 5 bases, there was a span of 13 bases. The germline V gene encodes CDR1 LGHNT and CDR2 FRNRAP. Written as DNA, the CDR3 is TGTGCTAGTGGTTTGAGGGCGGGGAGCCACGAGCAGTACTTC. Its protein is CASGLRAGSHEQYF.

The V call is TRBV18, the J call TRBJ2-1, with 11 positions matching TRBD2. CDR3 length: 16 residues. The germline V gene has CDR1 KGHSH and CDR2 LQKENI. V gave up 1 base and J gave up 4 bases; unmatched junction bases: 3. This CDR3 is CASSPRLAGQYNEQFF. CDR3 in DNA: TGTGCCAGCTCACCACGACTAGCGGGACAGTACAATGAGCAGTTCTTC.

The chain links TRBV15 to TRBJ2-7; TRBD2 is a possible D gene (6 bases). V was pared by 3 bases and J by 3 bases, with 6 bases between. This CDR3 has 12 residues. CDR1 and CDR2 (germline): LNHNV, YYDKDF (reference sequence). The CDR3 nucleotides read TGTGCCACCAGCAGGGACTACTACGAGCAGTACTTC. It translates to CATSRDYYEQYF.

This clone appeared a single time. The chain links TRBV30 to TRBJ2-5; possibly TRBD1 for D (5 bases). Trimming took 2 bases from V and 3 from J, leaving 10 bases between them. CDR1 is GTSNPN and CDR2 is SVGIG in the germline V gene (reference sequence). The CDR3 has 13 residues. The DNA of the CDR3 is TGTGCCTGGAGTAAGAGACAGAAAGAGACCCAGTACTTC. This encodes CAWSKRQKETQYF.

V is TRBV28 and J is TRBJ2-3; 8 bases are a match to TRBD1. The V and J ends lost 8 bases and 7 bases, in that order; junction bases with no gene match: 8. The CDR3 spans 13 residues. Germline-derived CDR1 and CDR2 are MDHEN and SYDVKM. The CDR3 loop reads CASAETGVNTQYF. The CDR3 DNA reads as TGTGCCAGCGCGGAGACAGGGGTAAATACGCAGTATTTT.

The chain has TRBV9 and TRBJ2-1; 8 bases are shared with TRBD2. V was pared by 1 base and J by 7 bases, with 7 bases of the junction left unmatched. The CDR3 runs to 15 residues. Germline V gene sequence: CDR1 SGDLS, CDR2 YYNGEE. The DNA for the CDR3 is TGTGCCAGCAGCGTAAAAAGCGGGAGCTATAATGAGCAGTTCTTC. As protein: CASSVKSGSYNEQFF.

This chain links TRBV18 with TRBJ2-5; the D gene is possibly TRBD1 (6 bases). The CDR3 is made up of 14 amino acids. Germline values: CDR1 KGHSH, CDR2 LQKENI. V was cut by 3 bases and J by 3 bases, with 11 bases left in between. CDR3 amino acids: CASSPVDSEETQYF. In nucleotides, the CDR3 is TGTGCCAGCTCACCTGTGGACAGTGAAGAGACCCAGTACTTC.

The genes are TRBV29-1 and TRBJ1-2; D is ambiguous. Germline lookup yields CDR1 SQVTM and CDR2 ANQGSEA. The length of the CDR3 is 11 residues. Trimming cost V 3 bases and J 4 bases, with 6 bases left between them. The CDR3 reads CSVEAVYGYTF. CDR3 coding DNA: TGCAGCGTTGAGGCAGTCTATGGCTACACCTTC.

This chain joins TRBV14 and TRBJ2-1; tentative D call: TRBD2 (6 bases). With 8 bases removed from V and 0 bases from J, the gap between germline ends came to 8 bases. Germline V gives CDR1 SGHDN, CDR2 FVKESK. CDR3 length equals 13 residues. CDR3 residues: CASRGTSYNEQFF. In DNA form, the CDR3 reads TGTGCCAGCCGGGGGACCTCCTACAATGAGCAGTTCTTC.